A selection of T cell receptor beta chains follows, all from one sample in a study of blood T cell repertoires in COVID-19. Here immunoSEQ multiplex PCR was the method, and the copy in TCRdb shows in-frame clones only, minus some. The sample includes 300,000 to 450,000 clones, about 89% of them seen just once. Sequencing was done on a sample of peripheral blood. The receptors derive from a young woman with COVID-19, enrolled during active disease. Each CDR3 is given with its conserved first and last residue. The D gene is left open where the match is weak. A row's size may be missing; if present it is once, few, many or a size class.

size	V	length	J	D	DNA	CDR3
.	TRBV6-5	14	TRBJ2-7	TRBD1	TGTGCCAGCAGTTCCCGGGACAGAGACCACGAGCAGTACTTC	CASSSRDRDHEQYF
.	TRBV19	15	TRBJ2-1	TRBD2	TGTGCCAGTAGTAAATGGACTAGCGGGAGTAATGAGCAGTTCTTC	CASSKWTSGSNEQFF
few	TRBV7-2	13	TRBJ2-7	.	TGTGCCAGCAGCTTCAAGGGACTGGTTCGGCAGTACTTC	CASSFKGLVRQYF
.	TRBV5-1	16	TRBJ2-5	TRBD1	TGCGCCAGCAGCACGGGACAGCCCTCTAGCCAAGAGACCCAGTACTTC	CASSTGQPSSQETQYF
.	TRBV10-3	14	TRBJ1-5	.	TGTGCCATCAGTGAAAGACAAACCAATCAGCCCCAGCATTTT	CAISERQTNQPQHF
.	TRBV14	16	TRBJ2-3	.	TGTGCCAGCAGCCATGTCTGGCGGGATGGCACAGATACGCAGTATTTT	CASSHVWRDGTDTQYF
once	TRBV4-3	18	TRBJ1-2	TRBD1	TGCGCCAGCAGCCAAGATTTGGCAGGGACAGGTCCTAACTATGGCTACACCTTC	CASSQDLAGTGPNYGYTF
.	TRBV27	15	TRBJ1-1	.	TGTGCCAGCAGTTCTGGGGGGGTAACGAACACTGAAGCTTTCTTT	CASSSGGVTNTEAFF
.	TRBV12-3/TRBV12-4	13	TRBJ1-2	TRBD1	TGTGCCAGCAGTAACCGACAGGGGACTGGCTACACCTTC	CASSNRQGTGYTF
.	TRBV29-1	14	TRBJ2-5	.	TGCAGCGGCAGTGGGGTGGGGGCCCAAGAGACCCAGTACTTC	CSGSGVGAQETQYF
.	TRBV7-2	12	TRBJ1-1	TRBD1	TGTGACCCGGACAGGCCTAACACTGAAGCTTTCTTT	CDPDRPNTEAFF
few	TRBV27	16	TRBJ1-2	TRBD1	TGTGCCAGCAGTTTATCTTCGGGACAGGGTGGATATGGCTACACCTTC	CASSLSSGQGGYGYTF
.	TRBV6-1	17	TRBJ2-4	.	TGTGCCAGCAGTGAAGGGGGACAAACTCTAGCCAAAAACATTCAGTACTTC	CASSEGGQTLAKNIQYF
.	TRBV4-3	16	TRBJ2-1	TRBD2	TGCGCCAGCAGCCAAGATCGACTAGCGGTCTACAATGAGCAGTTCTTC	CASSQDRLAVYNEQFF
.	TRBV2	14	TRBJ1-5	.	TGTGCCAGCAGTGAGGGGGGGGCGTATCAGCCCCAGCATTTT	CASSEGGAYQPQHF
.	TRBV7-2	12	TRBJ2-6	TRBD2	TGTGCCAACGGGGAGGGTGCGGGTGTGCTGACTTTC	CANGEGAGVLTF
.	TRBV10-1	17	TRBJ1-1	.	TGCGCCAGCAGTGAGTCATGGCGGGCTAGGTCGGGGACTGAAGCTTTCTTT	CASSESWRARSGTEAFF
.	TRBV4-3	15	TRBJ1-1	TRBD1	TGCGCCAGCAGCCAAGTTGTACAGGGGGTCACTGAAGCTTTCTTT	CASSQVVQGVTEAFF
.	TRBV11-2	17	TRBJ2-1	TRBD1	TGTGCCAGCAGCTTAGAATACGGCAGGGGGCCGTACAATGAGCAGTTCTTC	CASSLEYGRGPYNEQFF
.	TRBV3-1/TRBV3-2	16	TRBJ1-6	TRBD1	TGTGCCAGCAGCTTCAGGGGACAGGGTAATAATTCACCCCTCCACTTT	CASSFRGQGNNSPLHF
.	TRBV20-1	14	TRBJ2-2	.	TGCAGTGCTAGTAGAGGGATGGACACCGGGGAGCTGTTTTTT	CSASRGMDTGELFF
.	TRBV6-5	13	TRBJ1-2	.	TGTGCCAGCAGTTCCAGGAATCCCTATGGCTACACCTTC	CASSSRNPYGYTF
.	TRBV19	15	TRBJ2-3	.	TGTGCCAGCGGGGAGCGCCCTTCTAGCACAGATACGCAGTATTTT	CASGERPSSTDTQYF